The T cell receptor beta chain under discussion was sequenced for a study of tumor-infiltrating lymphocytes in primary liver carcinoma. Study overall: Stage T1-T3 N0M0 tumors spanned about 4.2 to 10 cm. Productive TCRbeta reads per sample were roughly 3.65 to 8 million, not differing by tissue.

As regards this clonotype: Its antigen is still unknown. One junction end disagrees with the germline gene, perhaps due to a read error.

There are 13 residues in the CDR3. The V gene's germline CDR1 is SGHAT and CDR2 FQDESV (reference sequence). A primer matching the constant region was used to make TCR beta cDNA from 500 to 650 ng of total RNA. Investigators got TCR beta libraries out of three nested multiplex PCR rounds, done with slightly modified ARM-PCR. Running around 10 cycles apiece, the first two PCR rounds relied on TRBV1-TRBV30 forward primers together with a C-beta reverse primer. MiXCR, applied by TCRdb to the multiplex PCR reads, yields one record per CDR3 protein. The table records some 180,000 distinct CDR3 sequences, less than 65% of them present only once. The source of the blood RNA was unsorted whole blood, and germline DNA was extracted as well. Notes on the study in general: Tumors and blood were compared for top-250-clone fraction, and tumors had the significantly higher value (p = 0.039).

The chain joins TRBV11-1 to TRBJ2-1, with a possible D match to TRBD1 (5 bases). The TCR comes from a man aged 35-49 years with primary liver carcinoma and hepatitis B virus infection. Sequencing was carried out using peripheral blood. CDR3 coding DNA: TGTGTCAGCAGCTGGGGCCCTCACGATGAGCAGTTCTTC. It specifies CVSSWGPHDEQFF.